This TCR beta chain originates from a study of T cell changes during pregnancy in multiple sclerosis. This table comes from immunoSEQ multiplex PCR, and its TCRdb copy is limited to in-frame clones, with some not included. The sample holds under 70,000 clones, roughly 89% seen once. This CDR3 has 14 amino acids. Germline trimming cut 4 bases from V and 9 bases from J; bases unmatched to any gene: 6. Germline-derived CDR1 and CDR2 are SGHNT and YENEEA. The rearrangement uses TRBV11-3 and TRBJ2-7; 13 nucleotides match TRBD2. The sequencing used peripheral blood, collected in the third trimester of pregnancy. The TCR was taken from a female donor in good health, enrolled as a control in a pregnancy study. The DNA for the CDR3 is TGTGCCAGCAGCTCCGCGGGACTAGCGGGGTCGCAGTACTTC. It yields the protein CASSSAGLAGSQYF. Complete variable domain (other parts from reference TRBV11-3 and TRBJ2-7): EAGVVQSPRYKIIEKKQPVAFWCNPISGHNTLYWYLQNLGQGPELLIRYENEEAVDDSQLPKDRFSAERLKGVDSTLKIQPAELGDSAVYLCASSSAGLAGSQYFGPGTRLTVT.